Each of the 14 T cell receptor beta chains below was sequenced from the same sample in a study of cytomegalovirus exposure and HLA in healthy donors. The data were produced by immunoSEQ multiplex PCR, yet TCRdb's version contains in-frame clones alone and is incomplete. The table has over 45,000 clones, just over 90% seen once. The specimen was PBMCs. These receptors were obtained from a woman under 30 in good health and CMV-seronegative.

This chain connects TRBV18 to TRBJ2-3; D may be TRBD2 (5 bases). From germline, CDR1 is KGHSH and CDR2 LQKENI. This CDR3 spans 13 amino acids. V lost 5 bases, J lost 6 bases, and 12 bases lay in between. This CDR3 reads CASSGGSEDTQYF. The DNA of the CDR3 is TGTGCCAGCTCAGGAGGTAGCGAGGATACGCAGTATTTT.

The chain has TRBV6-5 and TRBJ1-1; 9 bases fit TRBD1. There are 12 residues in the CDR3. The germline V gene encodes CDR1 MNHEY and CDR2 SVGAGI. V trimming: 5 bases; J trimming: 12 bases; junction bases outside the gene matches: 7. CDR3 nucleotide sequence: TGTGCCAGCAGTCAGGGACAGGGCGTGACTTTCTTT. Translation gives CASSQGQGVTFF.

The CDR3 DNA reads as TGTGCCAGCAGCGAGACAGCCAGGTATGGCTACACCTTC. It yields the protein CASSETARYGYTF. This rearrangement joins TRBV27 to TRBJ1-2; D might be TRBD1 (5 bases). There are 13 residues in the CDR3. V was trimmed by 6 bases and J by 5 bases, leaving 13 bases between them. In germline, CDR1 is MNHEY, CDR2 SMNVEV (reference sequence).

The chain uses TRBV5-6 and TRBJ2-1, with 12 bases identical to TRBD1. CDR1 and CDR2 from the germline V gene are SGHDT and YYEEEE. Trimming removed 2 bases from V and 8 bases from J; junction bases left unmatched: 5. The CDR3 consists of 15 residues. This CDR3 reads CASSLAGTGGDEQFF. Here the CDR3 DNA reads TGTGCCAGCAGCTTAGCCGGGACAGGGGGCGATGAGCAGTTCTTC. The full variable domain, with the rest looked up from reference TRBV5-6 and TRBJ2-1, is DAGVTQSPTHLIKTRGQQVTLRCSPKSGHDTVSWYQQALGQGPQFIFQYYEEEERQRGNFPDRFSGHQFPNYSSELNVNALLLGDSALYLCASSLAGTGGDEQFFGPGTRLTVL.

V usage is TRBV7-8 and J usage is TRBJ2-2, with TRBD2 matching over 13 bases. CDR1 SGHVS and CDR2 FQNEAQ come from the germline V gene. Germline trimming cut 5 bases from V and 4 bases from J; bases unmatched to any gene: 7. CDR3 length equals 17 residues. The CDR3 sequence: CASSALAGGGGTGELFF. The CDR3 DNA is TGTGCCAGCAGCGCACTAGCGGGAGGGGGTGGCACCGGGGAGCTGTTTTTT. Variable domain in full (rest from reference TRBV7-8 and TRBJ2-2): GAGVSQSPRYKVAKRGQDVALRCDPISGHVSLFWYQQALGQGPEFLTYFQNEAQLDKSGLPSDRFFAERPEGSVSTLKIQRTQQEDSAVYLCASSALAGGGGTGELFFGEGSRLTVL.

The J gene is TRBJ1-5, the V gene TRBV19; TRBD1 matches 8 bases. V was pared by 7 bases and J by 0 bases, with 5 bases of the junction left unmatched. CDR3 length equals 15 residues. CDR1 and CDR2 (germline): LNHDA, SQIVND (reference sequence). CDR3 nucleotides: TGTGCCAGTACCCGGACAGGGACTAGCAATCAGCCCCAGCATTTT. As protein: CASTRTGTSNQPQHF.

This chain joins TRBV10-3 and TRBJ1-1; D remains ambiguous. The CDR3 loop spans 11 amino acids. Trimming stripped 5 bases from V and 3 bases from J, with 4 bases between. Germline loops: CDR1 ENHRY, CDR2 SYGVKD. The CDR3 DNA follows: TGTGCCATCAGTCAGGACACTGAAGCTTTCTTT. Residues: CAISQDTEAFF.

The table lists this clone with a count of one. This rearrangement joins TRBV7-9 to TRBJ2-3; 8 positions agree with TRBD2. Germline lookup yields CDR1 SEHNR and CDR2 FQNEAQ (reference sequence). The CDR3 is made up of 16 amino acids. J was trimmed by 2 bases and V by 5 bases; bases with no gene match: 9. CDR3 residues: CASSTVTSGTTDTQYF. The DNA of the CDR3 is TGTGCCAGCAGCACCGTTACTAGCGGAACCACAGATACGCAGTATTTT.

The chain joins TRBV11-3 to TRBJ2-7, with TRBD2 matching 11 bases. The V segment lost 3 bases and the J segment 2 bases; nucleotides outside the gene matches: 0. The CDR3 consists of 14 residues. Germline CDR1 and CDR2: SGHNT and YENEEA. This chain's CDR3 is CASSLTSGAYEQYF. The CDR3 DNA reads TGTGCCAGCAGCTTGACTAGCGGGGCCTACGAGCAGTACTTC.

The gene calls are TRBV19 and TRBJ1-5; perhaps TRBD1 as D (5 bases). The germline V gene encodes CDR1 LNHDA and CDR2 SQIVND (reference sequence). Trimming shortened V by 7 bases and J by 0 bases, and 10 bases separated the two germline ends. CDR3 size: 14 residues. CDR3 protein: CASTGFYSNQPQHF. DNA for the CDR3: TGTGCCAGTACAGGGTTTTATAGCAATCAGCCCCAGCATTTT.

V usage is TRBV19 and J usage is TRBJ2-2; 10 bases map to TRBD2. The CDR3 has 19 amino acids. Per germline, CDR1 LNHDA and CDR2 SQIVND (reference sequence). Trimming removed 9 bases from V and 6 bases from J; junction bases left unmatched: 22. CDR3 in DNA: TGTGCCAGCCTGAAGAGTCCCCTAGCGGGAGTACGTTTATCCGGGGAGCTGTTTTTT. Amino acids: CASLKSPLAGVRLSGELFF.

The chain carries TRBV2 and TRBJ2-1; TRBD2 agrees at 11 bases. Per the germline V gene, CDR1 is SNHLY and CDR2 is FYNNEI. The V gene end was trimmed by 4 bases and the J gene end by 9 bases; junction bases not matched to a gene: 17. The CDR3 length is 18 residues. In nucleotides, the CDR3 is TGTGCCAGCAGTGGTTCCCCAGAAACTAGCGGGAGAAGAGTTGAGCAGTTCTTC. This codes for CASSGSPETSGRRVEQFF.

About this clone itself: At the DNA level, this CDR3 is encoded by other sequences in the same sample as well. The chain links TRBV9 to TRBJ2-3; the match to TRBD2 covers 8 bases. This CDR3 has 16 residues. Unmatched junction bases numbered 5, after V lost 0 bases and J lost 2 bases. Germline assignment: CDR1 SGDLS and CDR2 YYNGEE. The CDR3 region is CASSVEAGGPTDTQYF. DNA of the CDR3: TGTGCCAGCAGCGTAGAGGCGGGGGGCCCCACAGATACGCAGTATTTT. The entire variable domain, with the rest obtained from reference TRBV9 and TRBJ2-3, is as follows: DSGVTQTPKHLITATGQRVTLRCSPRSGDLSVYWYQQSLDQGLQFLIQYYNGEERAKGNILERFSAQQFPDLHSELNLSSLELGDSALYFCASSVEAGGPTDTQYFGPGTRLTVL.

The V gene is TRBV27, the J gene TRBJ1-6, with TRBD1 identical over 9 bases. The CDR3 totals 15 residues. V lost 6 bases, J lost 4 bases, and 4 bases stayed unmatched. Germline lookup yields CDR1 MNHEY and CDR2 SMNVEV (reference sequence). The CDR3 DNA reads TGTGCCAGCAGCCGACAGGGGGAGTATAATTCACCCCTCCACTTT. Its translation is CASSRQGEYNSPLHF.